A selection of T cell receptor beta chains follows, all from one sample in a study of blood T cell repertoires in COVID-19. Libraries were prepared by immunoSEQ multiplex PCR; TCRdb keeps only in-frame clonotypes and omits some of them. The sample consists of some 320,000 clones, roughly 90% of them appearing once. The material sequenced was PBMCs or T cells enriched from blood (not recorded which). The origin of the receptors is a man in his 60s who had recovered from COVID-19. The CDR3 runs from the conserved cysteine through the conserved F or W. A D gene is named only where the DNA matches it firmly. The size field is filled for only some rows; it gives once, few, many or a size class.

clone size	D gene	J gene	V gene	CDR3 protein	CDR3 DNA
.	TRBD2	TRBJ2-7	TRBV7-8	CASSLALRTSGSSYEQYF	TGTGCCAGCAGCTTAGCGCTGAGGACTAGCGGGAGTTCCTACGAGCAGTACTTC
.	TRBD1	TRBJ2-1	TRBV2	CASRGTGRYNEQFF	TGTGCCAGCAGAGGGACAGGGCGTTACAATGAGCAGTTCTTC
once	TRBD2	TRBJ2-7	TRBV11-2	CASSSGTIGEQYF	TGTGCCAGCAGCTCCGGGACTATTGGCGAGCAGTACTTC
.	.	TRBJ2-2	TRBV6-2/TRBV6-3	CASSYTLGTGELFF	TGTGCCAGCAGCTATACTCTTGGCACCGGGGAGCTGTTTTTT
.	.	TRBJ1-4	TRBV2	CASSRQLRRFF	TGTGCCAGCAGCAGACAGCTGAGGCGGTTTTTT
.	.	TRBJ2-7	TRBV4-1	CASSQVVKGPYEQYF	TGCGCCAGCAGCCAAGTTGTAAAGGGGCCCTACGAGCAGTACTTC
.	TRBD1	TRBJ2-5	TRBV11-1	CASSFPRDSYQETQYF	TGTGCCAGCAGCTTCCCCCGGGACAGCTACCAAGAGACCCAGTACTTC
.	TRBD1	TRBJ2-2	TRBV18	CASSPLTPGQGLELFF	TGTGCCAGCTCACCGCTGACGCCGGGACAGGGTTTGGAGCTGTTTTTT
.	.	TRBJ2-1	TRBV9	CASSPQGNEQFF	TGTGCCAGCAGCCCCCAGGGGAATGAGCAGTTCTTC
.	TRBD1	TRBJ2-2	TRBV6-5	CASSPNRGLIGELFF	TGTGCCAGCAGCCCAAACAGGGGGCTCATCGGGGAGCTGTTTTTT
once	TRBD1	TRBJ2-7	TRBV9	CASSDRVGDRTYEQYF	TGTGCCAGCAGCGACCGCGTGGGGGACAGAACCTACGAGCAGTACTTC
.	.	TRBJ1-2	TRBV4-2	CASRSNPTEIYGYTF	TGTGCCAGCAGATCAAACCCGACAGAAATCTATGGCTACACCTTC
.	.	TRBJ1-5	TRBV6-2/TRBV6-3	CASSPYSNQPQHF	TGTGCCAGCAGCCCTTATAGCAATCAGCCCCAGCATTTT
.	TRBD2	TRBJ2-1	TRBV7-2	CASSLAGLAEYNEQFF	TGTGCCAGCAGCTTAGCGGGACTAGCAGAATACAATGAGCAGTTCTTC
.	.	TRBJ1-5	TRBV27	CASSPWGDDSNQPQHF	TGTGCCAGCAGTCCATGGGGGGACGATAGCAATCAGCCCCAGCATTTT
.	TRBD1	TRBJ2-7	TRBV4-3	CASSRRTGSSYEQYF	TGCGCCAGCAGTCGAAGGACAGGGAGTTCCTACGAGCAGTACTTC
.	.	TRBJ2-1	TRBV5-8	CASSPRDSYNEQFF	TGTGCCAGCAGCCCCCGGGATTCCTACAATGAGCAGTTCTTC
.	TRBD2	TRBJ2-2	TRBV18	CASSPPFTSGSVGTGELFF	TGTGCCAGCTCACCACCGTTTACTAGCGGGAGCGTTGGCACCGGGGAGCTGTTTTTT
.	.	TRBJ1-5	TRBV7-2	CASSLIEGGGQPQHF	TGTGCCAGCAGCTTAATTGAGGGGGGGGGTCAGCCCCAGCATTTT
.	TRBD2	TRBJ2-1	TRBV15	CATSREGRGGVDEQFF	TGTGCCACCAGCAGAGAAGGGCGGGGGGGCGTTGATGAGCAGTTCTTC
.	.	TRBJ1-2	TRBV11-2	CASSLGGSYGYTF	TGTGCCAGCAGCTTAGGGGGCAGCTATGGCTACACCTTC
.	.	TRBJ1-2	TRBV11-1	CASSLGTSDFTGYTF	TGTGCCAGCAGCCTCGGTACGTCTGACTTTACTGGCTACACCTTC
.	TRBD2	TRBJ2-4	TRBV13	CASSLQRGELAKNIQYF	TGTGCCAGCAGCTTACAGCGGGGGGAGCTAGCCAAAAACATTCAGTACTTC
.	.	TRBJ2-7	TRBV11-2	CASSPRTRFGAGVIYEQYF	TGTGCCAGCAGCCCACGGACGAGGTTTGGGGCTGGGGTGATCTACGAGCAGTACTTC
.	TRBD1	TRBJ1-2	TRBV7-9	CASSTPGQGVGGYTF	TGTGCCAGCAGCACACCGGGACAGGGGGTGGGTGGCTACACCTTC
.	TRBD2	TRBJ2-7	TRBV24-1	CATSDSRTSGLTYEQYF	TGTGCCACCAGTGATTCACGGACTAGCGGACTAACCTACGAGCAGTACTTC
.	TRBD1	TRBJ1-2	TRBV2	CASSRQGPYGYTF	TGTGCCAGCAGCCGACAGGGGCCTTATGGCTACACCTTC
.	TRBD2	TRBJ2-7	TRBV27	CASRQAGLAGPYEQYF	TGTGCCAGCAGGCAGGCAGGACTAGCGGGGCCCTACGAGCAGTACTTC
.	.	TRBJ1-1	TRBV7-2	CASSLRGWPERNTEAFF	TGTGCCAGCAGCTTAAGGGGTTGGCCCGAAAGAAACACTGAAGCTTTCTTT
.	TRBD1	TRBJ1-2	TRBV7-3	CASSPRDSNYGYTF	TGTGCCAGCAGCCCCCGGGACAGCAACTATGGCTACACCTTC
.	TRBD1	TRBJ1-2	TRBV7-8	CASSSSQRDRVYGYTF	TGTGCCAGCAGCTCAAGTCAGAGGGACAGGGTCTATGGCTACACCTTC
.	.	TRBJ2-5	TRBV5-5	CASSLAAGGRETQYF	TGTGCCAGCAGCTTGGCTGCAGGCGGGCGGGAGACCCAGTACTTC
.	TRBD1	TRBJ1-4	TRBV2	CASSTDRGYEKLFF	TGTGCCAGTTCAACAGACAGGGGGTATGAAAAACTGTTTTTT
once	TRBD1	TRBJ1-2	TRBV29-1	CSAVRTGGGYTF	TGCAGCGCCGTTAGGACAGGGGGTGGCTACACCTTC